A selection of T cell receptor beta chains follows, all from one sample in a study of shared clonotypes between healthy human individuals. Assay used: immunoSEQ multiplex PCR; TCRdb lists only in-frame clones, some missing. The sample holds 2 million to 2.5 million clones, approximately 94% seen once. Sequencing input: naive CD8+ T cells sorted from blood. Receptor source: a man between 18 and 29 years old in good health. CDR3s leave out the opening cysteine and the closing phenylalanine or tryptophan.

j_gene,v_gene,len,CDR3aa
TRBJ2-5,TRBV6-1,11,ASSWIFLETQY
TRBJ2-1,TRBV2,11,ASTGTSGNEQF
TRBJ2-7,TRBV9,13,ASSVDGTGLGEQY
TRBJ2-7,TRBV27,13,ASSFERGSLIEQY
TRBJ2-3,TRBV6-6,14,ASSYSTSGITDTQY
TRBJ1-3,TRBV10-3,14,AISGGTGHSGNTIY
TRBJ1-3,TRBV5-3,13,ARSLPGPTGNTIY
TRBJ2-3,TRBV11-2,14,ASSDRQGGGTDTQY
TRBJ1-1,TRBV30,11,AWSVLGDTEAF
TRBJ2-7,TRBV4-1,14,ASSQIAGQGTYEQY
TRBJ1-6,TRBV11-2,15,ASSLDRSAEYNSPLH
TRBJ2-1,TRBV7-6,11,ASSHPMYNEQF
TRBJ1-1,TRBV13,14,ASSLGGDEGTTEAF
TRBJ1-2,TRBV28,13,ASGPATVTNYGYT
TRBJ1-5,TRBV2,13,ASSGLFYSNQPQH
TRBJ2-5,TRBV7-6,13,ASSLAGGLGETQY
TRBJ2-1,TRBV15,12,ATVELAEHNEQF
TRBJ2-7,TRBV6-5,12,ASSPSVQDYEQY
TRBJ1-1,TRBV9,12,ASSPGGVGTEAF
TRBJ2-3,TRBV4-3,14,ASSQDWPGRAYTQY
TRBJ2-1,TRBV7-9,16,ASSLAGLAGGFTNEQF
TRBJ1-1,TRBV6-5,14,ASSYSSWGLDTEAF
TRBJ1-2,TRBV2,11,ASRDGTGYGYT
TRBJ2-7,TRBV6-5,11,ASSPGLTYEQY
TRBJ2-2,TRBV6-5,11,ASGTGYAGELF
TRBJ2-5,TRBV6-5,14,ASSSTPEGRQETQY
TRBJ2-7,TRBV4-1,13,ASSPEAGEGYEQY
TRBJ2-7,TRBV27,10,ASSLIEGEQY
TRBJ1-5,TRBV19,13,AAKQGRALNQPQH
TRBJ2-3,TRBV28,12,ATRLAGSADTQY
TRBJ1-1,TRBV19,12,ASSEGFMNTEAF
TRBJ1-4,TRBV2,13,ASSPLETTNEKLF
TRBJ1-4,TRBV5-1,13,ASSGRTGVDEKLF
TRBJ2-7,TRBV5-6,15,ASSRAGREGYSYEQY
TRBJ2-5,TRBV28,13,ASSHFRDSEETQY
TRBJ1-6,TRBV2,13,ASSDRAPYNSPLH
TRBJ2-7,TRBV18,10,ASSVPGYEQY
TRBJ2-2,TRBV9,13,ASSVEGKNTGELF
TRBJ2-7,TRBV4-3,14,ASSQDRTSGSYEQY
TRBJ1-1,TRBV5-4,10,ASSLGRAEAF
TRBJ1-1,TRBV27,14,ASSLSPGMTLTEAF
TRBJ1-2,TRBV6-5,13,ASSYSINAGGGYT
TRBJ2-3,TRBV7-9,13,ASSLVGGSTDTQY
TRBJ2-7,TRBV6-1,10,ASSTGGHEQY
TRBJ1-2,TRBV5-4,13,ASSWTGTANYGYT
TRBJ2-1,TRBV29-1,13,SVVPYGSSYNEQF
TRBJ2-7,TRBV5-6,12,ASGREQNSYEQY
TRBJ2-1,TRBV4-1,11,ASSHTRANEQF
TRBJ2-1,TRBV7-9,14,ASSTPFGGGGYEQF
TRBJ2-3,TRBV25-1,11,ASSPGASDTQY
TRBJ1-1,TRBV5-4,12,ASSLAGSITEAF
TRBJ2-7,TRBV11-2,10,ASTPSSYEQY
TRBJ2-5,TRBV6-4,16,ASSDGNQGRSGVETQY
TRBJ2-1,TRBV7-9,14,ASSSDRELSYNEQF
TRBJ1-1,TRBV5-4,14,ASSFGQGSWNTEAF
TRBJ1-5,TRBV28,10,ASSFDNQPQH